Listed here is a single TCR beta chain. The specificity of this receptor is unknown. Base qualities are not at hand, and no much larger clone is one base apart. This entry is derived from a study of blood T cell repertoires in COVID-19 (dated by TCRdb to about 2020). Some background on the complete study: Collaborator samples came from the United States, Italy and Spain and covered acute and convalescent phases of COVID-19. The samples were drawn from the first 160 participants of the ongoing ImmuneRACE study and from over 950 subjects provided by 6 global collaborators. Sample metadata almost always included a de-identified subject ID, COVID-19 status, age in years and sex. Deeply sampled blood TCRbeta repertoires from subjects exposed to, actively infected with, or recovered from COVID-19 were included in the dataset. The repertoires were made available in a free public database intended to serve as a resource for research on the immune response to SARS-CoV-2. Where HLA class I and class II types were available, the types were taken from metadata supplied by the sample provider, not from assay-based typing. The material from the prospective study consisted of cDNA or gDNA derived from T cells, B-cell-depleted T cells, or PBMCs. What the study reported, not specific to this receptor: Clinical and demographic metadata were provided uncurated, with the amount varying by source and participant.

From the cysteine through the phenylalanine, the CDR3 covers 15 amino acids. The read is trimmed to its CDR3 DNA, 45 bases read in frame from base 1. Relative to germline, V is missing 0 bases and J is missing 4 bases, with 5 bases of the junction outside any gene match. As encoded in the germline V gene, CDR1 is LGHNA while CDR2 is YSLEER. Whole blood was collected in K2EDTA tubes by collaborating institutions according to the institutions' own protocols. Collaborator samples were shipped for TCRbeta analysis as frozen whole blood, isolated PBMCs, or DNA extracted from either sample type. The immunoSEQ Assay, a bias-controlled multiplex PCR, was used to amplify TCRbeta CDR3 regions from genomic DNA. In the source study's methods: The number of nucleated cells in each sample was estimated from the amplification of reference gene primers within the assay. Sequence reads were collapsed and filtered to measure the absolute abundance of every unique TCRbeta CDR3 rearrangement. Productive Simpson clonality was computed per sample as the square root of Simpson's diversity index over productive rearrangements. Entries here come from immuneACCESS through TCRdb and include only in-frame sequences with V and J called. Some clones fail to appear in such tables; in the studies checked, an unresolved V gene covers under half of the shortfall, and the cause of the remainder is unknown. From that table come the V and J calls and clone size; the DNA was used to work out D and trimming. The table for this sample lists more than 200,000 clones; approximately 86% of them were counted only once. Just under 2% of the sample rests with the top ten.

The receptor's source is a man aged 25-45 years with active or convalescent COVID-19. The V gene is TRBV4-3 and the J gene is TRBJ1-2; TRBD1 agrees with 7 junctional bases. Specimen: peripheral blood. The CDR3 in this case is CASSQDRGGLYGYTF. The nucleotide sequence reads TGCGCCAGCAGCCAAGATAGAGGGGGCCTCTATGGCTACACCTTC.